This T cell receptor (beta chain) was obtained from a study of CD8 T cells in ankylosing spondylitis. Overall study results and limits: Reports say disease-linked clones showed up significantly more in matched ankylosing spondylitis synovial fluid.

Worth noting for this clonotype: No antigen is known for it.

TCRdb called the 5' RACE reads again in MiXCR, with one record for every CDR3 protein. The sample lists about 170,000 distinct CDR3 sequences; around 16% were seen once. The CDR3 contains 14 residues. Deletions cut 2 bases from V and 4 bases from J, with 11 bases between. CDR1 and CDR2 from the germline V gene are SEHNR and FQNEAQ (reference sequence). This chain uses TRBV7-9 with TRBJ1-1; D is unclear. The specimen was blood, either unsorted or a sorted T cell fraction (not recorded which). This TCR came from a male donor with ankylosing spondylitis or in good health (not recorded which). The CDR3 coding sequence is TGTGCCAGCAGCTTATCCTGGAGTTCCACTGAAGCTTTCTTT. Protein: CASSLSWSSTEAFF.